This T cell receptor beta chain emerged from a study of breast tumors, draining lymph nodes, adjacent tissues. General study findings and limits: Luminal-like breast cancer showed significantly higher tumor–nontumor repertoire similarity than basal-like. Data fit most tumor T cells coming from lymph node, expanding in tumor. Data only fit, rather than demonstrated, lymph node origin of most tumor T cells. Tumors had less TCR diversity than lymph nodes, more than nontumor tissue.

Remarks on this clonotype: The antigen remains unidentified. A much larger clone sits a single nucleotide away, making a read error possible.

Each CDR3 protein gets one entry after TCRdb re-called the multiplex PCR reads with MiXCR. In the table there are about 180,000 distinct CDR3 sequences, around 35% of which are singletons. Germline V lookup: CDR1 SGHDT, CDR2 YYEEEE. Germline trimming cut 3 bases from V and 0 bases from J; bases unmatched to any gene: 7. The CDR3 has 16 amino acids. Axillary draining lymph nodes of breast cancer patients supplied the node samples. The sequence came from a female donor with breast cancer. Some clones in this sample may be carry-over from other donors' samples. This chain links TRBV5-6 with TRBJ2-3; 7 bases agree with TRBD2. Sequenced material: axillary lymph node tissue. CDR3 DNA: TGTGCCAGCAGCTGGGGGACTACCGGGAGCACAGATACGCAGTATTTT. The encoded protein is CASSWGTTGSTDTQYF.